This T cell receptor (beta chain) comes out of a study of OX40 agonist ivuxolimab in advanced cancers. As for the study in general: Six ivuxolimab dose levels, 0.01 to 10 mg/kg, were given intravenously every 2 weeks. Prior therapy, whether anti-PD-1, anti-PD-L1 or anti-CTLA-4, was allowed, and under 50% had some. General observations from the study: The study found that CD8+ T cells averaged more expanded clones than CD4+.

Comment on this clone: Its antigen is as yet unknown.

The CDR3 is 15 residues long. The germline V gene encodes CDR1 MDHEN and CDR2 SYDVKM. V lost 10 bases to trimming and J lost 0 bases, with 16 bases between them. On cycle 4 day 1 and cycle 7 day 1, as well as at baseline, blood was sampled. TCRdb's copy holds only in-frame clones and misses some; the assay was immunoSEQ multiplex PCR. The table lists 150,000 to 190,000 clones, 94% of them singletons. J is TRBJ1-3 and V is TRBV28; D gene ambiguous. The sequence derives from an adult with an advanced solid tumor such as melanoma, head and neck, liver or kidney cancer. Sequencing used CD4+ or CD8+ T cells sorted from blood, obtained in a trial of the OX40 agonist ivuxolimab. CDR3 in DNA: TGTGCCACCCAGTCGGGGAGTGTCTCTGGAAACACCATATATTTT. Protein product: CATQSGSVSGNTIYF.